The 30 T cell receptor beta chains given below trace back to one sample, sequenced in a study of T cell repertoires in cytomegalovirus infection. MiXCR, run by TCRdb on the reads, gives a single entry per CDR3 protein. The data hold fewer than 200,000 distinct CDR3 sequences, with about 21% observed a single time. Sequenced material: PBMCs. These receptors all come from a human donor in good health (CMV status not recorded). Some clones in this sample may be carry-over from other donors' samples.

The sample holds a few counts of this clonotype. V is TRBV29-1 and J is TRBJ1-2, with 10 bases lining up with TRBD1. Germline V lookup: CDR1 SQVTM, CDR2 ANQGSEA. The CDR3 has 14 amino acids. The J segment lost 7 bases and the V segment lost 4 bases, leaving 9 bases of the junction unmatched. CDR3 sequence (DNA): TGCAGCGTTGTAGTTGATGGGACAGGGGCTGGCTACACCTTC. It is translated as CSVVVDGTGAGYTF.

This chain uses TRBV20-1 with TRBJ2-5; 14 bases align to TRBD2. Germline CDR1 and CDR2: DFQATT and SNEGSKA (reference sequence). The CDR3 is 16 amino acids. J was trimmed by 5 bases and V by 1 base; bases with no gene match: 6. CDR3 sequence: CSARGGTSGSEETQYF. CDR3 nucleotides: TGCAGTGCTAGAGGGGGGACTAGCGGGAGTGAGGAGACCCAGTACTTC.

This clonotype was found a few times. The V gene is TRBV7-2, the J gene TRBJ1-2; D might be TRBD1 (6 bases). The CDR3 is 16 amino acids. V gave up 5 bases and J gave up 0 bases, with 16 bases separating them. Germline-derived CDR1 and CDR2 are SGHTA and FQGNSA. The CDR3 DNA is TGTGCCAGCAGCCGACCGTCAGACAGGTCTAACTATGGCTACACCTTC. Translation gives CASSRPSDRSNYGYTF.

This clonotype occurred once. The chain has TRBV20-1 and TRBJ2-7; TRBD1 matches at 8 bases. The germline gives CDR1 DFQATT, CDR2 SNEGSKA (reference sequence). Unmatched junction bases numbered 9, after V lost 6 bases and J lost 2 bases. The CDR3 is 14 residues long. The CDR3: CSASQGAETYEQYF. CDR3 DNA: TGCAGTGCGTCTCAGGGGGCTGAGACCTACGAGCAGTACTTC.

The chain couples TRBV7-9 to TRBJ2-1; 10 bases match TRBD1. The CDR3 is made up of 15 amino acids. Germline lookup yields CDR1 SEHNR and CDR2 FQNEAQ (reference sequence). The ends lost 3 bases at V and 3 bases at J; junction bases unmatched: 2. The DNA for the CDR3 is TGTGCCAGCAGCTTCCGGGACAGGGGCTACAATGAGCAGTTCTTC. Its translation is CASSFRDRGYNEQFF.

V and J are TRBV19 and TRBJ2-1; D uncertain. The CDR3 has 12 amino acids. Trimming removed 8 bases from V and 5 bases from J, with 10 bases in between. Germline values: CDR1 LNHDA, CDR2 SQIVND (reference sequence). CDR3 in DNA: TGTGCCAGTGGCCCTCGGAACAATGAGCAGTTCTTC. As protein: CASGPRNNEQFF.

The rearrangement joins TRBV19 to TRBJ1-2, with 9 bases fitting TRBD1. This CDR3 spans 14 amino acids. V lost 3 bases and J lost 7; bases outside the gene matches: 6. CDR1 is LNHDA, CDR2 SQIVND, per germline (reference sequence). DNA of the CDR3: TGTGCCAGTAGTATGAAGGGACAGGGATCTGGCTACACCTTC. This gives the protein CASSMKGQGSGYTF.

Ten or more counts support this clonotype. The V gene is TRBV7-2, the J gene TRBJ1-5; D unclear. This CDR3 comprises 15 residues. V was trimmed by 5 bases and J by 3 bases, leaving 14 bases between them. From germline, CDR1 is SGHTA and CDR2 FQGNSA. The CDR3, as DNA: TGTGCCAGCAGCGTAAACAGTAGACTCAATCAGCCCCAGCATTTT. It translates to CASSVNSRLNQPQHF.

This clonotype was counted only a few times. The chain recombines TRBV15 with TRBJ1-2; TRBD1 agrees at 9 bases. The CDR3 totals 14 residues. The V and J ends lost 1 base and 8 bases, in that order; junction bases with no gene match: 5. Per germline, CDR1 LNHNV and CDR2 YYDKDF (reference sequence). Written as DNA, the CDR3 is TGTGCCACCAGCAGAGCGGGGACAGGGCTCGGCTACACCTTC. Protein: CATSRAGTGLGYTF. The full variable domain, completed using reference TRBV15 and TRBJ1-2, is DAMVIQNPRYQVTQFGKPVTLSCSQTLNHNVMYWYQQKSSQAPKLLFHYYDKDFNNEADTPDNFQSRRPNTSFCFLDIRSPGLGDTAMYLCATSRAGTGLGYTFGSGTRLTVV.

This clonotype was seen many times. The chain is built from TRBV19 and TRBJ2-2; D is perhaps TRBD2 (6 bases). This CDR3 is 14 amino acids long. The V and J ends lost 5 bases and 5 bases respectively, with 12 bases between them. Germline assignment: CDR1 LNHDA and CDR2 SQIVND (reference sequence). CDR3 nucleotide sequence: TGTGCCAGTAGTCTCCAGGGAGGAACCGGGGAGCTGTTTTTT. Translating it yields CASSLQGGTGELFF. The variable domain in full, completed from reference TRBV19 and TRBJ2-2, reads DGGITQSPKYLFRKEGQNVTLSCEQNLNHDAMYWYRQDPGQGLRLIYYSQIVNDFQKGDIAEGYSVSREKKESFPLTVTSAQKNPTAFYLCASSLQGGTGELFFGEGSRLTVL.

The chain employs TRBV6-6 and TRBJ1-5; D is ambiguous. V was trimmed by 4 bases and J by 2 bases, leaving 12 bases between them. Per the germline V gene, CDR1 is MNHNY and CDR2 is SVGAGI (reference sequence). This CDR3 contains 15 residues. This CDR3 reads CASSWVHGGNQPQHF. The CDR3 DNA is TGTGCCAGCAGTTGGGTCCACGGGGGCAATCAGCCCCAGCATTTT.

The chain is built from TRBV28 and TRBJ2-3; a weak D match, TRBD1 (5 bases). The CDR3 sequence is 15 residues long. Germline V gene data show CDR1 as MDHEN and CDR2 as SYDVKM. With 5 bases removed from V and 6 bases from J, the gap between germline ends came to 18 bases. This chain's CDR3 is CASSGSNPGPDTQYF. The CDR3 DNA reads as TGTGCCAGCAGTGGAAGTAATCCAGGGCCCGATACGCAGTATTTT. The full variable domain, its missing parts supplied by reference TRBV28 and TRBJ2-3, is DVKVTQSSRYLVKRTGEKVFLECVQDMDHENMFWYRQDPGLGLRLIYFSYDVKMKEKGDIPEGYSVSREKKERFSLILESASTNQTSMYLCASSGSNPGPDTQYFGPGTRLTVL.

In its sample, this clonotype was seen many times. The chain uses TRBV2 and TRBJ2-5, with D possibly TRBD2 on 6 matching bases. The CDR3 has 15 amino acids. V was trimmed by 4 bases and J by 2 bases, leaving 14 bases between them. Germline CDR1 and CDR2: SNHLY and FYNNEI. In nucleotides, the CDR3 is TGTGCCAGCAGTGGGGGACTCGGTATTCAAGAGACCCAGTACTTC. It codes for CASSGGLGIQETQYF.

As to this clonotype: No conserved phenylalanine or tryptophan ends this CDR3, so it is likely a read error. CDR3 loop: CASSEGPGELFL. The CDR3 nucleotides are TGTGCCAGCAGTGAAGGCCCCGGGGAGCTGTTTCTT. The V gene is TRBV2, the J gene TRBJ2-2, with D uncertain. Trimming cost V 1 base and J 6 bases, with 3 bases left between them. Germline CDR1 is SNHLY and CDR2 is FYNNEI. The CDR3 has 12 residues.

The rearrangement joins TRBV28 to TRBJ2-2; 8 nucleotides align to TRBD2. V was clipped by 7 bases and J by 5 bases; unmatched bases: 12. The CDR3 is 16 residues long. Germline V gene data show CDR1 as MDHEN and CDR2 as SYDVKM. Here the CDR3 reads CASTAAGGGYTGELFF. The CDR3 bases are TGTGCCAGCACTGCGGCTGGCGGGGGGTATACCGGGGAGCTGTTTTTT.

On this clonotype: A much larger clone lies one base from this, so it may be a read error. This sequence joins TRBV19 and TRBJ2-7, with D unresolved. The V gene's germline CDR1 is LNHDA and CDR2 SQIVND (reference sequence). CDR3 length: 14 amino acids. CDR3 in DNA: TGTGCCAGTAGTGCCTTCCATGGGCCCTACGAGCAGTGCTTC. Translating gives CASSAFHGPYEQCF.

This clonotype was detected many times. CDR3 residues: CASSPLVGRVDYEQYF. As DNA, the CDR3 is TGTGCCAGCAGCCCCCTGGTGGGCAGGGTTGACTACGAGCAGTACTTC. The chain uses TRBV11-3 and TRBJ2-7; perhaps TRBD1 as D (5 bases). The V end lost 5 bases, the J end lost 3 bases, and 20 bases lay between the germline ends. CDR3 length: 16 residues. CDR1 and CDR2 (germline): SGHNT, YENEEA.

This clonotype was counted only a few times. V gene TRBV7-8 combines with J gene TRBJ2-5; D is uncertain. The CDR3 has 13 amino acids. V was pared by 5 bases and J by 5 bases, with 12 bases between. In germline, CDR1 is SGHVS, CDR2 FQNEAQ. The CDR3 nucleotides read TGTGCCAGCAGCCCCGACAAGGAGGAGACCCAGTACTTC. Translation: CASSPDKEETQYF.

V and J are TRBV2 and TRBJ2-5; D uncertain. With 2 bases removed from V and 4 bases from J, the gap between germline ends came to 14 bases. This CDR3 comprises 15 residues. The germline V gene has CDR1 SNHLY and CDR2 FYNNEI. The DNA of the CDR3 is TGTGCCAGCAGTGAAAGGCCGACGCTGATAGAGACCCAGTACTTC. Its translation is CASSERPTLIETQYF.

This clonotype came up many times. The chain employs TRBV19 and TRBJ1-1; 9 nucleotides match TRBD1. CDR1 is LNHDA and CDR2 is SQIVND in the germline V gene (reference sequence). The CDR3 sequence is 17 residues long. The junction had 11 bases not matched to a gene; V was cut back by 6 bases and J by 0 bases. CDR3 region: CASRIGQGTLLNTEAFF. DNA of the CDR3: TGTGCCAGTAGGATTGGACAGGGGACTCTACTGAACACTGAAGCTTTCTTT. Looking up the rest from reference TRBV19 and TRBJ1-1 gives the full variable domain: DGGITQSPKYLFRKEGQNVTLSCEQNLNHDAMYWYRQDPGQGLRLIYYSQIVNDFQKGDIAEGYSVSREKKESFPLTVTSAQKNPTAFYLCASRIGQGTLLNTEAFFGQGTRLTVV.

This clonotype came up many times. The chain uses TRBV12-3 or TRBV12-4 and TRBJ1-1, with TRBD1 matching over 9 bases. Unmatched junction bases numbered 5, after V lost 5 bases and J lost 1 base. CDR3 length equals 15 residues. CDR3 DNA: TGTGCCAGCAGTCCTATGGACAGGGGGAACACTGAAGCTTTCTTT. This gives the protein CASSPMDRGNTEAFF.

The chain links TRBV9 to TRBJ1-5, with D maybe TRBD1 (5 bases). The V end lost 2 bases, the J end lost 7 bases, and 13 bases lay between the germline ends. Germline V gene data show CDR1 as SGDLS and CDR2 as YYNGEE. The CDR3 has 14 amino acids. Here the CDR3 DNA reads TGTGCCAGCAGCGTTGGACAAGTAGACCAGCCCCAGCATTTT. As protein: CASSVGQVDQPQHF.

This clonotype was found a few times. The V and J genes are TRBV23-1 and TRBJ2-1; D not certain. TRBV23-1 is an open reading frame whose function is uncertain. V shed 4 bases and J shed 5 bases, with 15 bases lying between them. The CDR3 length is 15 residues. CDR3 in amino acids: CASSPTGPHHNEQFF. The DNA of the CDR3 is TGCGCCAGCAGTCCAACGGGCCCACACCACAATGAGCAGTTCTTC.

The rearrangement joins TRBV19 to TRBJ1-5; no definite D call. V gave up 7 bases and J gave up 0 bases, with 19 bases separating them. Germline V gene lookup returns CDR1 LNHDA and CDR2 SQIVND (reference sequence). The CDR3 totals 17 residues. The CDR3 bases are TGTGCCAGTAACCAACCCCCGGGGAGCAATAGCAATCAGCCCCAGCATTTT. Protein sequence: CASNQPPGSNSNQPQHF.

This clonotype appeared many times. The J gene is TRBJ1-6, the V gene TRBV14, with no clear D. In germline, CDR1 is SGHDN, CDR2 FVKESK. The CDR3 runs 14 residues. Trimming pared 1 base from V and 10 bases from J, leaving 11 bases between. CDR3 in DNA: TGTGCCAGCAGCCAAGTCGGCCCGTGGTCACCCCTCCACTTT. It yields the protein CASSQVGPWSPLHF.

This clonotype was detected a few times. This chain joins TRBV23-1 and TRBJ2-1; 9 bases match TRBD1. TRBV23-1 is classed as an ORF, of uncertain function. Trimming cost V 2 bases and J 3 bases; bases outside gene matches: 2. The CDR3 runs to 15 residues. In DNA form, the CDR3 reads TGCGCCAGCAGTCAAGGACAGGGGATCTACAATGAGCAGTTCTTC. This sequence encodes CASSQGQGIYNEQFF.

This clonotype was found a few times. The chain is built from TRBV28 and TRBJ2-1; D gene ambiguous. Trimming pared 5 bases from V and 12 bases from J, leaving 14 bases between. The length of the CDR3 is 12 residues. From germline, CDR1 is MDHEN and CDR2 SYDVKM. The CDR3 DNA sequence: TGTGCCAGCAGTGGTTTAGTGGGTGCGCAGTTCTTC. This sequence encodes CASSGLVGAQFF.

As for this clonotype: The CDR3 does not end in the conserved phenylalanine or tryptophan, so this is likely a read error. The J gene is TRBJ2-7, the V gene TRBV30; maybe TRBD2 (5 bases). The CDR3 is made up of 12 amino acids. Germline CDR1 is GTSNPN and CDR2 is SVGIG (reference sequence). Trimming stripped 2 bases from V and 1 base from J, with 6 bases between. The DNA of the CDR3 is TGTGCCTGGAGTAGACTATCCTACGAGCAGTACTCC. It yields the protein CAWSRLSYEQYS.

This chain connects TRBV7-8 to TRBJ2-5, with D possibly TRBD1 on 5 matching bases. Germline-derived CDR1 and CDR2 are SGHVS and FQNEAQ. The CDR3 is 15 residues long. Trimming cost V 4 bases and J 1 base, with 13 bases left between them. The CDR3 spells CASSSKSGIQETQYF. Written as DNA, the CDR3 is TGTGCCAGCAGCTCAAAATCAGGGATCCAAGAGACCCAGTACTTC.

This clonotype has a single count. The DNA for the CDR3 is TGTGCCAGCAGTTCATCTACCCCCGACAACACCGGGGAGCTGTTTTTT. It is translated as CASSSSTPDNTGELFF. The V call is TRBV12-3 or TRBV12-4, the J call TRBJ2-2; D unresolved. V was trimmed by 4 bases and J by 2 bases, leaving 14 bases between them. The CDR3 extends over 16 amino acids.